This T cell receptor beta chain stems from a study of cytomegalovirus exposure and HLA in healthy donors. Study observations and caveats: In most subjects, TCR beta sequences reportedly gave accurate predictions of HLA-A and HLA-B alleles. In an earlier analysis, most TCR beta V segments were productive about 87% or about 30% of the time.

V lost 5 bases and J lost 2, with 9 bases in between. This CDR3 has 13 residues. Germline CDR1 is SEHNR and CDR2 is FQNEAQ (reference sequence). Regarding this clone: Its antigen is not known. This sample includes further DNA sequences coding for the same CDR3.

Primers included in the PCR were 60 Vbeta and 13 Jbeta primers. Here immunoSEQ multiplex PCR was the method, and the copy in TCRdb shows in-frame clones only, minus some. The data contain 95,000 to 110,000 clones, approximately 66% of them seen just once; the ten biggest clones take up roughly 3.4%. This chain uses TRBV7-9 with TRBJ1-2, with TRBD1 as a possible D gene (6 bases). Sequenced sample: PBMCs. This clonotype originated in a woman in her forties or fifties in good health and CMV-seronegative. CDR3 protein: CASSPTGNYGYTF. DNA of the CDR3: TGTGCCAGCAGCCCAACAGGGAACTATGGCTACACCTTC.